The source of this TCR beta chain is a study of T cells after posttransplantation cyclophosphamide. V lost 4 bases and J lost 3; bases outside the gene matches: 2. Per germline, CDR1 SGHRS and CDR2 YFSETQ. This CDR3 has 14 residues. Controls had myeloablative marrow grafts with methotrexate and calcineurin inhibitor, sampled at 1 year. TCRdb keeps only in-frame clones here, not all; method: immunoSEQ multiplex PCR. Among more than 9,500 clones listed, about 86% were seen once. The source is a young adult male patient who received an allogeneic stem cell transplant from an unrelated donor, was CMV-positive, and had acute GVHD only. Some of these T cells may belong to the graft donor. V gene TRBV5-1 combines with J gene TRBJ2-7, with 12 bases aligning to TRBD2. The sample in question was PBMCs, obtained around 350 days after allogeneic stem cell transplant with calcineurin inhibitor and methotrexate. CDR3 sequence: CASSLAGGLYEQYF. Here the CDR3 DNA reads TGCGCCAGCAGCCTAGCGGGAGGGCTCTACGAGCAGTACTTC.